The 2 T cell receptor beta chains listed next were all sequenced from one sample in a study of blood T cells in healthy people across ages. The second PCR ran 7 to 11 cycles with a sample-barcoded 5' primer and J-beta primers. Via MiXCR, TCRdb re-called the 5' RACE reads, giving one row per CDR3 protein. The sample records around 1,000,000 distinct CDR3 sequences, almost 25% being singletons. These data are also associated with another study on T cells of mothers and their children.

The material sequenced was blood. The receptors were sampled from a girl aged 2 to 10 in good health.

Only a few counts were recorded for this clonotype. The V call is TRBV5-1, the J call TRBJ2-1, with TRBD2 identical over 13 bases. The CDR3 is made up of 18 amino acids. The V and J ends lost 2 bases and 6 bases, in that order; junction bases with no gene match: 11. Germline CDR1 reads SGHRS; CDR2 reads YFSETQ. For the CDR3, the DNA is TGCGCCAGCAGCTTAGGACTAGCGGGGGCCTCCCTGGGCAATGAGCAGTTCTTC. This gives the protein CASSLGLAGASLGNEQFF.

This chain uses TRBV7-2 with TRBJ2-5, with D possibly matching TRBD1 (5 bases). There are 14 residues in the CDR3. V was trimmed by 0 bases and J by 5 bases, leaving 10 bases between them. Germline CDR1 is SGHTA and CDR2 is FQGNSA. CDR3 nucleotides: TGTGCCAGCAGCTTAGCCGACAGCGAGGAGACCCAGTACTTC. It encodes CASSLADSEETQYF. The full variable domain, with the rest looked up from reference TRBV7-2 and TRBJ2-5, is GAGVSQSPSNKVTEKGKDVELRCDPISGHTALYWYRQSLGQGLEFLIYFQGNSAPDKSGLPSDRFSAERTGGSVSTLTIQRTQQEDSAVYLCASSLADSEETQYFGPGTRLLVL.